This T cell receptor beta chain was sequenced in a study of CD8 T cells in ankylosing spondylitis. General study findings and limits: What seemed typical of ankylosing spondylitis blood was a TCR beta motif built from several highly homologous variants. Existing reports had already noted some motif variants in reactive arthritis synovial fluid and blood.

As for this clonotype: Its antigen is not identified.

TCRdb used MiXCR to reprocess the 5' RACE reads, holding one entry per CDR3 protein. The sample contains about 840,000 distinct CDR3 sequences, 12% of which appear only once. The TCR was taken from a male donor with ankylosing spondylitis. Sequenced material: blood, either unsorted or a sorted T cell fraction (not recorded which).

CDR3 bases: TGTGCCAGCAGCCAAGAAAGAGCAAAGGGGAATGAAAAACTGTTTTTT. Its protein is CASSQERAKGNEKLFF. The chain combines TRBV4-2 with TRBJ1-4, with a weak D call TRBD1 (5 bases). This CDR3 contains 16 residues. The V end lost 0 bases, the J end lost 5 bases, and 13 bases lay between the germline ends. CDR1 and CDR2 (germline): LGHNA, YNFKEQ.